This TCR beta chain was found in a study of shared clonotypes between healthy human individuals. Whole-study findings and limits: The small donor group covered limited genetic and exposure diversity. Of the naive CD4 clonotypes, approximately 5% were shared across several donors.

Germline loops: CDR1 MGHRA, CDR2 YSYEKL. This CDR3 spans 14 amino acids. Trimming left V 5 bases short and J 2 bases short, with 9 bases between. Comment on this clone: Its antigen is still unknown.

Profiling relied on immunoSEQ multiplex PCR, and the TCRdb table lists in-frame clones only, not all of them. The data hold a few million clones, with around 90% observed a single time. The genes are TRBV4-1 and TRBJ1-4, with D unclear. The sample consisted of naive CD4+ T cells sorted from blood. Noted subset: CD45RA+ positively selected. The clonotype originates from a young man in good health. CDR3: CASSESSTNEKLFF. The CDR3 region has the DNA TGCGCCAGCAGCGAAAGCTCTACTAATGAAAAACTGTTTTTT.